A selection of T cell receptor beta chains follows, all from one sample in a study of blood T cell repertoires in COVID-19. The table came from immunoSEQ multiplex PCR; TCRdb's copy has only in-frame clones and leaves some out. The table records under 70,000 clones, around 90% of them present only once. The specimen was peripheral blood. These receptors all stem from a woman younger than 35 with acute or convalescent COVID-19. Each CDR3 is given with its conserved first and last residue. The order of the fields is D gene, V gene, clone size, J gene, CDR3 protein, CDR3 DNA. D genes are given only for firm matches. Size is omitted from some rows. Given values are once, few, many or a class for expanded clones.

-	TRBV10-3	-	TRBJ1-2	CAISPNRVGDYGYTF	TGTGCCATCAGTCCTAACAGGGTAGGGGACTATGGCTACACCTTC
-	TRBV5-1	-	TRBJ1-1	CASSLRGEGNTEAFF	TGCGCCAGCAGCTTGCGGGGGGAGGGGAACACTGAAGCTTTCTTT
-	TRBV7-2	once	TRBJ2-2	CASSLPYGTGELFF	TGTGCCAGCAGCTTACCCTATGGCACCGGGGAGCTGTTTTTT
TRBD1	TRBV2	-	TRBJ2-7	CASRPRGQGLSYEQYF	TGTGCCAGCAGACCCCGGGGACAGGGCCTATCCTACGAGCAGTACTTC
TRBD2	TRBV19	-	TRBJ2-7	CASSPGLGTYEQYF	TGTGCCAGTAGTCCGGGACTAGGGACCTACGAGCAGTACTTC
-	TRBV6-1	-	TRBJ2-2	CASKIQNTGELFF	TGTGCCAGCAAAATACAAAACACCGGGGAGCTGTTTTTT
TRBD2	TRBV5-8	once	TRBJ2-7	CASTLIGLAGAYEQYF	TGTGCCAGCACCCTTATTGGACTAGCGGGGGCATACGAGCAGTACTTC
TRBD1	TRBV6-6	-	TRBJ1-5	CASTDRGNQPQHF	TGTGCCAGTACTGACAGGGGGAATCAGCCCCAGCATTTT
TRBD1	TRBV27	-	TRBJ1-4	CASSQDRGKKLFF	TGTGCCAGCAGTCAGGACAGGGGAAAAAAACTGTTTTTT
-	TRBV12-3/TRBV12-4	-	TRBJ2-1	CASSLAGHMFF	TGTGCCAGCAGTTTAGCGGGCCATATGTTCTTC
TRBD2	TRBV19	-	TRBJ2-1	CASSGTSGRGSYNEQFF	TGTGCCAGTTCCGGGACTAGCGGGAGAGGCTCCTACAATGAGCAGTTCTTC
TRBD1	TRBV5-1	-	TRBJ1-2	CASSLARDRARDYGYTF	TGCGCCAGCAGCTTGGCCAGGGACAGGGCCCGGGACTATGGCTACACCTTC
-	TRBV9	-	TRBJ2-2	CASSDPVNTGELFF	TGTGCCAGCAGCGACCCGGTAAACACCGGGGAGCTGTTTTTT
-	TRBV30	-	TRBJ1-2	CAWSAGGGAEGYTF	TGTGCCTGGAGTGCTGGTGGTGGGGCGGAAGGCTACACCTTC
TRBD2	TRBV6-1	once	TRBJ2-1	CASSAYLAGGPGNEQFF	TGTGCCAGCAGTGCATATTTAGCGGGAGGGCCGGGCAATGAGCAGTTCTTC
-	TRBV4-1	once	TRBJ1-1	CASSRFGRGGTEAFF	TGCGCCAGCAGCCGTTTCGGTCGGGGAGGGACTGAAGCTTTCTTT
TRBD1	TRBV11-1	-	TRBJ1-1	CASSLPGTGNPEAFF	TGTGCCAGCAGCCTTCCCGGGACAGGTAACCCTGAAGCTTTCTTT
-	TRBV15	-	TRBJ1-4	CATSRDRVWGENEKLFF	TGTGCCACCAGCAGAGATCGGGTGTGGGGCGAAAATGAAAAACTGTTTTTT
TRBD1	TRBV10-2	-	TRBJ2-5	CASSKGTGETQYF	TGCGCCAGCAGTAAAGGGACAGGGGAGACCCAGTACTTC
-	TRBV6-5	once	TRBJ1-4	CASRKDSEKLFF	TGTGCCAGCAGGAAAGATAGTGAAAAACTGTTTTTT
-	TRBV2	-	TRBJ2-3	CASTRDSNTDTQYF	TGTGCCAGCACACGGGACTCAAACACAGATACGCAGTATTTT
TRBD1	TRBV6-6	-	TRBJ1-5	CASSLNPGQGGQPQHF	TGTGCCAGCAGTCTCAATCCTGGACAGGGAGGTCAGCCCCAGCATTTT
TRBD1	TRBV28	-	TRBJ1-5	CASSLFGGRGLARSNQPQHF	TGTGCCAGCAGTTTATTTGGTGGCAGGGGGTTGGCTCGGAGCAATCAGCCCCAGCATTTT
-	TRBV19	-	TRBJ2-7	CASSRVASGIYEQYF	TGTGCCAGTAGTCGAGTAGCGTCGGGGATATACGAGCAGTACTTC
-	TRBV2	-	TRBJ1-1	CASRETGKAFF	TGTGCCAGCAGAGAAACAGGGAAGGCTTTCTTT
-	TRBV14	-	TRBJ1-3	CASSLLGTGNTIYF	TGTGCCAGCAGCCTCCTCGGGACTGGAAACACCATATATTTT
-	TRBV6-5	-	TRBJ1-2	CASSRGLEHGYTF	TGTGCCAGCAGCCGGGGTCTCGAACATGGCTACACCTTC
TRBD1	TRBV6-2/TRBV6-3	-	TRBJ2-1	CASSYPTGTGSYEQFF	TGTGCCAGCAGTTATCCGACCGGGACAGGGTCCTATGAGCAGTTCTTC
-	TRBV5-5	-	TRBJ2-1	CASMGRYEQFF	TGTGCCAGCATGGGCAGGTATGAGCAGTTCTTC
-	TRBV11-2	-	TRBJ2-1	CASSLGTGAGNEQFF	TGTGCCAGCAGCTTAGGCACAGGAGCCGGCAATGAGCAGTTCTTC
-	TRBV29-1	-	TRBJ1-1	CSARRGGSTEAFF	TGCAGCGCGCGAAGGGGGGGGAGCACTGAAGCTTTCTTT
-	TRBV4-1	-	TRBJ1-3	CASSQAGQRGNTIYF	TGCGCCAGCAGCCAAGCCGGACAGAGAGGAAACACCATATATTTT
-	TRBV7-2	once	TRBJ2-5	CASSLGKGHYQETQYF	TGTGCCAGCAGCTTAGGGAAAGGACACTACCAAGAGACCCAGTACTTC
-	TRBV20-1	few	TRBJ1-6	CSASREDLPSSYNSPLHF	TGCAGTGCTAGTAGGGAGGACCTTCCGAGCTCCTATAATTCACCCCTCCACTTT
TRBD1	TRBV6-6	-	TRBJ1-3	CASRGPGQGFTNTIYF	TGTGCCAGCAGGGGACCGGGACAGGGATTCACAAACACCATATATTTT
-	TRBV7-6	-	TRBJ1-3	CASSLARQHSGNTIYF	TGTGCCAGCAGCTTAGCGCGGCAGCACTCTGGAAACACCATATATTTT
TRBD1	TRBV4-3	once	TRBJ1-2	CASSQAGTGGGYTF	TGCGCCAGCAGCCAAGCTGGGACAGGGGGCGGCTACACCTTC
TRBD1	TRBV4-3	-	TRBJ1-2	CASSQGVGGQGKRGYTF	TGCGCCAGCAGCCAGGGGGTAGGGGGACAGGGAAAGCGTGGCTACACCTTC
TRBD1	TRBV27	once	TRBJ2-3	CASSWTGGFTDTQYF	TGTGCCAGCAGCTGGACAGGAGGTTTTACAGATACGCAGTATTTT
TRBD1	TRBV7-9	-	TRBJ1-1	CASSLITGGTEAFF	TGTGCCAGCAGCCTTATTACAGGGGGCACTGAAGCTTTCTTT
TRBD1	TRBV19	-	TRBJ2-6	CASSWGQGAGANVLTF	TGTGCCAGTAGTTGGGGACAGGGAGCCGGGGCCAACGTCCTGACTTTC
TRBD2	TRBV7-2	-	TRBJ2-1	CASSFSGRLPDEQFF	TGTGCCAGCAGCTTTAGCGGGAGGCTCCCCGATGAGCAGTTCTTC
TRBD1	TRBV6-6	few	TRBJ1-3	CASRPRGSGNTIYF	TGTGCCAGCAGACCCAGGGGGTCTGGAAACACCATATATTTT
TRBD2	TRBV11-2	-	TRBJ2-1	CASSPGDAGGSRQFF	TGTGCCAGCAGCCCCGGCGATGCGGGGGGAAGCAGGCAGTTCTTC
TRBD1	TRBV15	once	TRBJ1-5	CATSRGTGDPLSNQPQHF	TGTGCCACCAGCAGAGGGACAGGGGACCCCCTTAGCAATCAGCCCCAGCATTTT
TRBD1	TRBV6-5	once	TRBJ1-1	CASPGQALNTEAFF	TGTGCCAGCCCCGGACAGGCCTTGAACACTGAAGCTTTCTTT
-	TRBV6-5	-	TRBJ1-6	CATKTEYNSPLHF	TGTGCCACAAAGACAGAGTATAATTCACCCCTCCACTTT